The 19 T cell receptor beta chains in this list originate from one sample, sequenced in a study of shared clonotypes between healthy human individuals. Method: immunoSEQ multiplex PCR; TCRdb's copy keeps in-frame clones and lacks some. The sample has a few million clones, 90% to 95% seen once. Input material: naive CD4+ T cells from PBMCs. The subset here: CD45RA+ positively selected. These receptors all stem from a man younger than 35 in good health. Some clones in this sample may be carry-over from other donors' samples.

The rearrangement uses TRBV18 and TRBJ2-5; D gene unclear. Germline V gene lookup returns CDR1 KGHSH and CDR2 LQKENI. V was shortened by 3 bases and J by 5 bases, with 10 bases between the two germline ends. This CDR3 has 13 amino acids. The CDR3 sequence: CASSPGQRETQYF. Here the CDR3 DNA reads TGTGCCAGCTCACCCGGCCAACGGGAGACCCAGTACTTC.

V is TRBV7-3 and J is TRBJ2-2, with D possibly matching TRBD2 (5 bases). The CDR3 runs 15 residues. Germline lookup yields CDR1 SGHTA and CDR2 FQGTGA. V was shortened by 4 bases and J by 1 base, with 10 bases between the two germline ends. The CDR3 DNA reads TGTGCCAGCAGCTCCCGCCGGGAGAACACCGGGGAGCTGTTTTTT. Encoded protein: CASSSRRENTGELFF.

The chain employs TRBV7-2 and TRBJ1-1; possibly TRBD1 for D (5 bases). Per the germline V gene, CDR1 is SGHTA and CDR2 is FQGNSA. V was shortened by 5 bases and J by 4 bases, with 23 bases between the two germline ends. CDR3 length equals 17 residues. CDR3 loop: CASSPRFLRVKSTEAFF. CDR3 nucleotide sequence: TGTGCCAGCAGCCCACGATTCCTCAGGGTGAAAAGCACTGAAGCTTTCTTT.

The chain has TRBV7-9 and TRBJ1-1; D remains unclear. Germline loops: CDR1 SEHNR, CDR2 FQNEAQ (reference sequence). V was shortened by 8 bases and J by 4 bases, with 23 bases between the two germline ends. The CDR3 has 16 amino acids. The CDR3 loop reads CASLPLASVFGTEAFF. The CDR3 nucleotides are TGTGCCAGCCTTCCTCTTGCTTCGGTTTTCGGCACTGAAGCTTTCTTT. The full variable domain, with the rest looked up from reference TRBV7-9 and TRBJ1-1, is DTGVSQNPRHKITKRGQNVTFRCDPISEHNRLYWYRQTLGQGPEFLTYFQNEAQLEKSRLLSDRFSAERPKGSFSTLEIQRTEQGDSAMYLCASLPLASVFGTEAFFGQGTRLTVV.

The chain employs TRBV18 and TRBJ2-1; D not certain. The germline CDR1 and CDR2 sequences are KGHSH and LQKENI. V was shortened by 3 bases and J by 8 bases, with 8 bases between the two germline ends. The CDR3 covers 12 residues. Here the CDR3 DNA reads TGTGCCAGCTCACCCTTTAGGGATGAGCAGTTCTTC. Its protein product is CASSPFRDEQFF.

The rearrangement uses TRBV7-2 and TRBJ1-5; D is uncertain. Trimming took off 8 bases at V and 5 bases at J, with 13 bases between the two ends. The CDR3 is 13 residues long. Germline loops: CDR1 SGHTA, CDR2 FQGNSA. CDR3 nucleotide sequence: TGTGCCAGCGCCCCCTTTGGGGATCAGCCCCAGCATTTT. This translates into CASAPFGDQPQHF.

This chain uses TRBV7-2 with TRBJ1-2; possible D gene TRBD1, 5 bases. The CDR3 runs 15 residues. V lost 1 base and J lost 0, with 9 bases in between. Germline V gives CDR1 SGHTA, CDR2 FQGNSA. The CDR3 is CASSLGGIANYGYTF. The CDR3 DNA reads as TGTGCCAGCAGCTTAGGGGGGATAGCTAACTATGGCTACACCTTC.

The rearrangement links TRBV6-5 to TRBJ2-1; 7 bases agree with TRBD2. The CDR3 extends over 14 amino acids. V was clipped by 9 bases and J by 8 bases; unmatched bases: 13. Germline CDR1 reads MNHEY; CDR2 reads SVGAGI. Here the CDR3 DNA reads TGTGCCAGTAGTCTTGGGGGGGAGTTACATGAGCAGTTCTTC. It specifies CASSLGGELHEQFF.

This clone was seen once. This rearrangement joins TRBV19 to TRBJ2-5; D is ambiguous. This CDR3 is 13 amino acids long. Germline values: CDR1 LNHDA, CDR2 SQIVND (reference sequence). The V gene lost 8 bases and the J gene lost 8 bases, with 18 bases spanning the gap. As DNA, the CDR3 is TGTGCCAGTGGCGTTTCCTACAAGAGAACCCAGTACTTC. Translating gives CASGVSYKRTQYF.

As regards this clone: At the DNA level, this CDR3 is encoded by other sequences in the same sample as well. CDR3 amino acids: CASTGGGTSSYEQYF. CDR3 nucleotide sequence: TGTGCCAGCACCGGCGGCGGGACCAGCTCCTACGAGCAGTACTTC. J is TRBJ2-7 and V is TRBV28, with D possibly being TRBD2 (6 bases). This CDR3 comprises 15 residues. Trimming removed 7 bases from V and 0 bases from J, with 16 bases in between. Germline CDR1 MDHEN, CDR2 SYDVKM. The full variable domain, with the rest looked up from reference TRBV28 and TRBJ2-7, is DVKVTQSSRYLVKRTGEKVFLECVQDMDHENMFWYRQDPGLGLRLIYFSYDVKMKEKGDIPEGYSVSREKKERFSLILESASTNQTSMYLCASTGGGTSSYEQYFGPGTRLTVT.

CDR3 loop: CATSRDPMDTQYF. The CDR3 coding sequence is TGTGCCACCAGCAGAGACCCGATGGATACGCAGTATTTT. This sequence joins TRBV15 and TRBJ2-3; D remains ambiguous. Between the trimmed V and J ends, which lost 0 bases and 6 bases, there was a span of 7 bases. The germline V gene encodes CDR1 LNHNV and CDR2 YYDKDF (reference sequence). The CDR3 is 13 amino acids.

For this clone: In the same sample, other DNA sequences code for this CDR3. This chain links TRBV7-3 with TRBJ2-2; D unresolved. V was pared by 5 bases and J by 2 bases, with 3 bases between. Germline CDR1 reads SGHTA; CDR2 reads FQGTGA. The length of the CDR3 is 12 residues. This chain's CDR3 is CASSRNTGELFF. The CDR3 coding sequence is TGTGCCAGCAGCAGAAACACCGGGGAGCTGTTTTTT.

This clone has a single count. V gene TRBV29-1 combines with J gene TRBJ2-5, with a tentative D call TRBD2 (6 bases). Germline V gene sequence: CDR1 SQVTM, CDR2 ANQGSEA. The CDR3 covers 16 residues. The germline V and J ends were trimmed by 3 bases and 3 bases, with 20 bases remaining between them. The CDR3 spells CSVDPRGIVGKETQYF. The CDR3 DNA is TGCAGCGTTGACCCCCGGGGGATAGTTGGCAAAGAGACCCAGTACTTC. Full variable domain (outside the CDR3, taken from reference TRBV29-1 and TRBJ2-5): SAVISQKPSRDICQRGTSLTIQCQVDSQVTMMFWYRQQPGQSLTLIATANQGSEATYESGFVIDKFPISRPNLTFSTLTVSNMSPEDSSIYLCSVDPRGIVGKETQYFGPGTRLLVL.

The chain has TRBV27 and TRBJ2-1, with TRBD1 matching over 9 bases. Germline V gives CDR1 MNHEY, CDR2 SMNVEV (reference sequence). J was trimmed by 4 bases and V by 5 bases; bases with no gene match: 9. The CDR3 sequence is 16 residues long. As DNA, the CDR3 is TGTGCCAGCAGTCCACTCGACAGGGGGATATACAATGAGCAGTTCTTC. Protein sequence: CASSPLDRGIYNEQFF.

The chain links TRBV28 to TRBJ2-1; 13 bases agree with TRBD2. CDR1 is MDHEN, CDR2 SYDVKM, per germline. With V trimmed by 8 bases and J by 8 bases, 6 bases remained unmatched. This CDR3 region has 14 residues. The CDR3 sequence is CASSRTSGSHEQFF. For the CDR3, the DNA is TGTGCCAGCTCAAGGACTAGCGGGAGCCATGAGCAGTTCTTC. The variable domain in full, with the rest retrieved from reference TRBV28 and TRBJ2-1, is DVKVTQSSRYLVKRTGEKVFLECVQDMDHENMFWYRQDPGLGLRLIYFSYDVKMKEKGDIPEGYSVSREKKERFSLILESASTNQTSMYLCASSRTSGSHEQFFGPGTRLTVL.

Comment on this clone: Other DNA sequences from this sample encode an identical CDR3 as well. The V and J genes are TRBV6-1 and TRBJ2-7, with TRBD1 matching over 10 bases. CDR3 length: 14 amino acids. The J segment lost 2 bases and the V segment lost 6 bases, leaving 4 bases of the junction unmatched. Germline CDR1 is MNHNS and CDR2 is SASEGT. The CDR3 spells CASSGQGGPYEQYF. The CDR3 DNA sequence: TGTGCCAGCAGCGGACAGGGGGGTCCCTACGAGCAGTACTTC.

The rearrangement uses TRBV28 and TRBJ1-6; D unclear. The ends were cut back, 5 bases at V and 10 bases at J, with 6 bases in the middle. Germline CDR1 MDHEN, CDR2 SYDVKM. CDR3 length equals 11 residues. The DNA for the CDR3 is TGTGCCAGCAGTGATATCTCACCCCTCCACTTT. It yields the protein CASSDISPLHF. Full variable domain (remainder filled in from reference TRBV28 and TRBJ1-6): DVKVTQSSRYLVKRTGEKVFLECVQDMDHENMFWYRQDPGLGLRLIYFSYDVKMKEKGDIPEGYSVSREKKERFSLILESASTNQTSMYLCASSDISPLHFGNGTRLTVT.

The chain uses TRBV6-6 and TRBJ2-5; TRBD2 might be the D (5 bases). V lost 6 bases and J 5 bases, leaving 10 bases between the germline ends. The CDR3 contains 12 residues. From germline, CDR1 is MNHNY and CDR2 SVGAGI (reference sequence). DNA for the CDR3: TGTGCCAGCAGCCCGGGGTGGGAGACCCAGTACTTC. Translation: CASSPGWETQYF.

The V gene is TRBV20-1, the J gene TRBJ2-7; weak D call: TRBD2 (5 bases). Trimming stripped 7 bases from V and 3 bases from J, with 10 bases between. CDR3 length: 11 amino acids. Germline V CDR1 and CDR2: DFQATT, SNEGSKA (reference sequence). The CDR3: CSEGAVYEQYF. The CDR3 region has the DNA TGCAGTGAGGGAGCGGTCTACGAGCAGTACTTC.